The T cell receptor beta chain described here comes from a study of OX40 agonist ivuxolimab in advanced cancers. A note on the overall study: Ivuxolimab was an agonistic, fully human IgG2 monoclonal antibody directed against OX40 (CD134), a costimulatory receptor. The paper covers the monotherapy dose-escalation part of the phase I ivuxolimab trial, which included N ≈ 57 patients. Intravenous ivuxolimab was administered to patients every 2 weeks at six dose levels: 0.01, 0.1, 0.3, 1.5, 3 and 10 mg/kg. Prior anti-PD-1, anti-PD-L1 or anti-CTLA-4 therapy was permitted, and 40% to 50% of dose-escalation patients had received checkpoint inhibitors. Partial responses occurred in three dose-escalation patients, of whom one had hepatocellular carcinoma and two had cutaneous melanoma. The dose-escalation cohort was 82.7% male with a mean age of approximately 60 years, ranging from roughly 20 to 80. Among the roughly 54 dose-escalation patients, around 20 had hepatocellular carcinoma, about 15 melanoma, 9 renal cell carcinoma and 9 head and neck cancer. The point of sequencing TCRbeta in the periphery was to test whether ivuxolimab changed TCR sequence diversity and drove clonal T-cell expansion. What the authors observed across the whole study: On average, CD8+ T cells showed more expanded clones than CD4+ T cells after ivuxolimab. At doses of 0.1 to 3.0 mg/kg, clonal expansion of both CD4+ and CD8+ blood T cells was observed from baseline to week 6. The antigen specificity of the peripheral T cells that underwent clonal expansion was not determined. Partial responders in the 0.1-3.0 mg/kg groups had among the lowest normalized peripheral clonal expansion, especially among CD8+ T cells. Low levels of normalized T-cell clonal expansion were also shown by some nonresponding patients.

Worth noting for this clone: Its recognized antigen is unknown. One base away there is no much larger clone; base qualities are not given.

The CDR3 contains 12 residues, cysteine and phenylalanine counted. Solely the CDR3 DNA is kept, with 36 bases framed from the first base. The germline V gene (reference sequence) specifies SEHNR as CDR1 and FQNEAQ as CDR2. From V the trimming removes 4 bases and from J it removes 16 bases, while the gene matches leave 9 bases of the junction unaccounted for. Genomic DNA was extracted from sorted cells for sequencing of the TCRbeta CDR3 region. The immunoSEQ Assay was used to sequence the TCRbeta CDR3 regions. Entries here come from immuneACCESS through TCRdb and include only in-frame sequences with V and J called. Some clones fail to appear in such tables; in the studies checked, an unresolved V gene covers under half of the shortfall, and the cause of the remainder is unknown. A total of fewer than 70,000 clones appear in this sample, 84% of them only once. Together, the top ten hold roughly 2.3% of the sample.

The trial excluded patients who had a history of autoimmune disease or who were on systemic immunosuppression. Peripheral blood for TCR sequencing was drawn from every dose cohort at baseline, at cycle 4 day 1 and at cycle 7 day 1. Samples were obtained from an open-label, multicenter, first-in-human phase I dose-escalation trial of ivuxolimab. Adults with locally advanced or metastatic melanoma, renal cell carcinoma, hepatocellular carcinoma or head and neck squamous cell carcinoma were enrolled in the trial. Before TCR sequencing, CD4+ T cells and CD8+ T cells were sorted from peripheral blood as separate populations.

The sample consisted of CD4+ or CD8+ T cells sorted from blood, taken in a trial of the OX40 agonist ivuxolimab. This sequence uses TRBV7-9 and TRBJ1-5; TRBD1 agrees with 8 junctional bases. The clonotype was recovered from an adult with an advanced solid tumor such as melanoma, head and neck, liver or kidney cancer. The bases are TGTGCCAGCAGCTCCCCGGACAGGGCGGTTCATTTT. This yields the protein CASSSPDRAVHF.